This paragraph reports one T cell receptor (beta chain). What antigen it recognizes has not been identified. No base quality information exists; no much larger clone differs at one position. The source of the sample is a study of T-cell memory formation after mild COVID-19 (dated by TCRdb to the early 2020s). In terms of the full investigation: Most TCR sequence clusters were specific to one of the two donors. Two young, previously healthy adult volunteers made up the cohort, one male and one female. T-cell clones expanding and contracting after mild COVID-19 in two donors were tracked by longitudinal TCRalpha and TCRbeta repertoire sequencing.

CDR1 and CDR2 are read off the germline V gene as SGHRS and YFSETQ. Trimming takes 0 bases off V and 2 bases off J; junction bases not matched to a gene: 3. From the cysteine up to the phenylalanine, the CDR3 has a length of 16 residues. Just CDR3 DNA is preserved here, 48 bases in frame from base 1. Ficoll-Paque density gradient centrifugation was used to isolate PBMCs. The sequencing machine was an Illumina NovaSeq 6000. TCRalpha and TCRbeta cDNA libraries were constructed by 5'RACE with constant-segment primers, with sample barcodes and unique molecular identifiers being introduced. RNA was extracted from every sample with Trizol reagent. Library amplification was performed in two PCR steps, and a second sample barcode and Illumina TruSeq adapters were introduced in the second step. Sequencing of libraries was performed on an Illumina NovaSeq with 2 x 150 bp paired-end reads. The paper's data handling went like this. With migec v1.2.7, reads were demultiplexed and then collapsed into UMI-guided consensus sequences. Using mixcr v2.1.11, UMI consensuses were aligned to TRA and TRB V and J templates and then assembled into clonotypes. A clonotype was counted as expanded or contracted only if both edgeR and NoisET called the change significant, with noise models trained on biological replicates. For edgeR calls, the thresholds were a false discovery rate-adjusted p below 0.01 and a log2 fold-change of 1. PCA with hierarchical clustering of max-normalized trajectories of the 1000 most abundant clonotypes was used as exploratory dynamics analysis. Each responding clone was given a CD4 or CD8 phenotype based on the CD4+ and CD8+ repertoires, which had been sequenced separately. TCRdb reanalyzed the raw reads on its own, using fastp at Q25 for trimming and MiXCR for clone calling, and kept in-frame beta chains. Merged by CDR3 protein, the rows form single entries marked with the most common genes and DNA. The V and J calls, along with clone size, are taken from TCRdb and not from the paper's own processing. The sample has around 420,000 distinct CDR3 sequences on record, 24% of them singletons. The ten most abundant clones make up 7% to 9.5% of the sample.

Study-wide conclusions, independent of this receptor: Only a couple of mild cases were covered by the study, and larger cohorts that include severe cases with pre-infection samples were considered necessary. Contracting CD4+ clones appeared mostly in the CM and EM memory subsets, whereas CD8+ clones were enriched in EMRA. The detection of some responding clones in pre-infection memory suggests that pre-existing cross-reactive memory T cells joined the SARS-CoV-2 response. SARS-CoV-2 specificity was not confirmed for the second-wave clones peaking on day 37. Clones that contracted from day 15 to 85 showed balanced CD4/CD8 phenotypes, whereas a second wave of clones that expanded from day 15 to 37 leaned towards CD4+.

Input material: PBMCs or a T cell subset sorted from them (not recorded which). The sequence is built from TRBV5-1 and TRBJ2-3, with 10 central nucleotides matching TRBD1. This sequence originates from an adult woman who had mild COVID-19 (a few samples of this study predate the infection). The sample titles of this study are shuffled in the database, so cell type and time point are left out; the donor was told from shared clones. The CDR3 in this case is CASSLGGTGATDTQYF. The sequence in DNA is TGCGCCAGCAGCTTGGGGGGGACAGGGGCCACAGATACGCAGTATTTT.